Described below is a single T cell receptor (beta chain) sequence and its context. In this sample, this clonotype turned up many times. No antigen is known for it. No much larger clone is present one base from it, and per-base qualities are unavailable. Reading from cysteine to phenylalanine, the CDR3 counts 12 amino acids. Just CDR3 DNA is preserved here, 36 bases in frame from base 1. The CDR1 and CDR2 encoded by the germline V gene (reference sequence) are LNHDA and SQIVND. V was cut back by 2 bases and J by 5 bases, leaving a gap of 7 bases between them. For repertoire sequencing, the TCR beta CDR3 regions were amplified from RNA transcripts. The first round was an RT-PCR using HTBI primers with the Qiagen OneStep RT-PCR kit, and this first round was followed by a second-round multiplex PCR, then size selection and purification. Libraries were sequenced on an Illumina HiSeq2000 using paired-end 100 bp reads. The source study handled its data this way. SOAPnuke was used for read processing, and reads with adapters, uncalled bases, a mean Phred below 15, or no exact constant-primer or identifier match were discarded. High-quality paired reads were merged with COPE v1.2.5. Each unique nucleotide sequence was defined as a clonotype, and clonotypes were aligned to IMGT TRB V, D and J references with MiTCR v1.1. Only V-J combinations with frequency above 0.0001 were analysed, covering 99% to 99.2% of repertoires. A TCR clonal expansion and chaos score per V-J combination was defined as the ratio of F50 clonal expansion to chaos observed in the TCRdist matrix. Welch's t-statistics and random forest were used to narrow the features down to more than 10 V-J combinations, which were then fed into a naive Bayes classifier. The similarity between thyroid and blood repertoires was quantified using the Morisita-Horn index. In TCRdb, the public reads were trimmed at Q25 with fastp and aligned with MiXCR, with productive beta chains retained. Merged by CDR3 protein, the rows form single entries marked with the most common genes and DNA. Clone size and V and J calls follow TCRdb, not the original study. In all, the sample holds 300,000 or so distinct CDR3 sequences, and 15% to 20% of those were seen once. Clones ranked in the top ten supply approximately 13% of the sample.

Ophthalmopathy patients had moderately to severely active disease, Clinical Activity Score of at least 3, NOSPECS grade of at least 4, and disease duration under 3 months. Patients with other autoimmune diseases, uncontrolled infections, pregnancy or lactation were excluded. Diagnosis was based on clinical symptoms, serum thyroxine, TRAb, thyroid ultrasound and orbital computed tomography. Ficoll-Paque density gradient centrifugation was used to isolate PBMCs from around 10 ml of fresh peripheral blood. Total RNA was extracted with Trizol reagent and quality-checked on an Agilent 2100 Bioanalyzer. This entry comes from a study of Graves' ophthalmopathy and Graves' hyperthyroidism (dated by TCRdb to 2017 to 2018). Study-wide context: Peripheral blood was collected at initial diagnosis, prior to any treatment. TCR beta repertoire signatures were used to distinguish Graves' ophthalmopathy from Graves' hyperthyroidism and to predict progression to ophthalmopathy. In total, around 130 blood samples were TCR-sequenced: 40 to 45 ophthalmopathy, some 75 hyperthyroidism and roughly 17 hyperthyroidism-to-ophthalmopathy patients. A discovery set of 100 or so patients (more than 40 ophthalmopathy, 57 stable hyperthyroidism) was enrolled to explore V-J signatures distinguishing ophthalmopathy from hyperthyroidism. The independent validation cohort included roughly 19 hyperthyroidism patients plus 17 patients who later progressed from hyperthyroidism to ophthalmopathy. T-cell repertoires of thyroid tissue and blood were compared in six hyperthyroidism patients. Following sample collection, hyperthyroidism patients were given methimazole at a starting dose of 30 mg daily, and ophthalmopathy patients were given high-dose intravenous methylprednisolone.

Summary of the overall study and its limitations: In cross-validation, the 13-signature model distinguished ophthalmopathy from stable hyperthyroidism with less than 90% sensitivity and about 81% specificity, while in the test set the corresponding values were about 80% and 75%. No statistical method was used to predetermine the sample size, and group allocation was not hidden from the investigators. Among expanded thyroid clonotypes with frequency above 0.001, most also showed up in blood, which suggests that blood repertoires may reflect the thyroid immune response. In validation, the model predicted ophthalmopathy progression with nearly 71% sensitivity and approximately 75% specificity; about a dozen predicted patients were CT-confirmed with GO in a median of around 6 months.

The source of this sequence is an adult man with Graves' ophthalmopathy. The chain employs TRBV19 and TRBJ2-7; the D assignment is uncertain and may be TRBD1 or TRBD2, with 5 bases supporting each. Sequencing was done on a sample of peripheral blood. The DNA sequence reads TGTGCCAGTAGTATACGGGGCAACGAGCAGTACTTC. This encodes CASSIRGNEQYF.